Described below is a single TCR beta chain sequence and its context. What it recognizes is unknown. The sample comes from a study of post-analysis software for immune sequencing data. Study context: Some patients lacked subtype; others had relapsing-remitting, secondary progressive or progressive-relapsing disease.

Findings and limits, study-wide: Five or six TRBV segments were significantly more frequent in patients than in controls. TRBV5-6, TRBV5-1 and TRBV20-1 were among these segments. Analysis by F measure revealed that same-batch samples clustered strongly together.

Trimming took 7 bases from V and 11 from J, leaving 18 bases between them. The CDR3 is made up of 13 amino acids. In germline, CDR1 is MDHEN, CDR2 SYDVKM. The authors incorporated unique molecular identifiers into the TCR beta cDNA libraries. TCRdb redid the calling of the PCR reads with MiXCR, one entry per CDR3 protein. This table holds 350,000 to 450,000 distinct CDR3 sequences, 39% found once. The sequencing input was blood. The clonotype comes from a girl aged 2-10 years with multiple sclerosis. The chain employs TRBV28 and TRBJ2-1; D is possibly TRBD1 or TRBD2 (5 bases each). This CDR3 is CASTSGSRVKQFF. The DNA of the CDR3 is TGTGCCAGCACCTCGGGGAGCAGGGTCAAGCAGTTCTTC.